This T cell receptor (beta chain) was identified during a study of identical twins. Points from the study as a whole: Zero-insertion analyses might be partly confounded by invariant T cells like MAIT and iNKT.

CDR1 SNHLY and CDR2 FYNNEI come from the germline V gene. CDR3 length: 13 residues. Trimming shortened V by 4 bases and J by 8 bases, and 12 bases separated the two germline ends. A single record per CDR3 protein comes from TCRdb applying MiXCR to the 5' RACE reads. The sample includes 430,000 or so distinct CDR3 sequences, about 24% of them seen just once. As concerns this clonotype: What it recognizes is unknown.

Another study also made use of these data, one on T cells expressing NK-cell markers. This second report adds: Sorting was restricted to alpha-beta TCR T cells by an anti-gamma-delta TCR antibody in several experiments.

Sequencing was done on a sample of CD4+ T cells sorted from blood. The V and J genes are TRBV2 and TRBJ2-1; a possible D gene is TRBD1 (5 bases). The sequence came from a young woman in good health. The CDR3 spells CASSAVGAHEQFF. Written as DNA, the CDR3 is TGTGCCAGCAGTGCCGTAGGGGCCCATGAGCAGTTCTTC. The full variable domain, with the rest looked up from reference TRBV2 and TRBJ2-1, is EPEVTQTPSHQVTQMGQEVILRCVPISNHLYFYWYRQILGQKVEFLVSFYNNEISEKSEIFDDQFSVERPDGSNFTLKIRSTKLEDSAMYFCASSAVGAHEQFFGPGTRLTVL.